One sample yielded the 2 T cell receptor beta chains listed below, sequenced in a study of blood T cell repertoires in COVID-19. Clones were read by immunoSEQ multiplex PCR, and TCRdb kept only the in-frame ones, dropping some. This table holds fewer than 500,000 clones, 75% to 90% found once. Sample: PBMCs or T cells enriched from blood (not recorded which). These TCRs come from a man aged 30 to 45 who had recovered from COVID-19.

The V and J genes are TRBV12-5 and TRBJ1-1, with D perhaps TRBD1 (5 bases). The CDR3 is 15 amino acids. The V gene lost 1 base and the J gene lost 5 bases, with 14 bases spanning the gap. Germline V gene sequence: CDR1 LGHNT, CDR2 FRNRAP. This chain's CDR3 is CASGLGRGVWTEAFF. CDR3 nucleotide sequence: TGTGCTAGTGGTTTGGGCCGGGGGGTTTGGACTGAAGCTTTCTTT.

CDR3 amino acids: CASSYSATGAKGKLFF. CDR3 nucleotide sequence: TGTGCCAGCAGTTACTCTGCGACAGGAGCTAAGGGAAAACTGTTTTTT. The rearrangement joins TRBV6-5 to TRBJ1-4; D possibly corresponds to TRBD1 (6 bases). Germline CDR1 and CDR2: MNHEY and SVGAGI. The CDR3 has 16 residues. V shed 0 bases and J shed 10 bases, with 18 bases lying between them.